This TCR beta chain was captured in a study of shared clonotypes between healthy human individuals. Whole-study results and caveats: Unshared clonotypes carried lower generation probabilities than those common to all four donors.

CDR1 is LGHNA, CDR2 YSLEER, per germline. The V end lost 0 bases, the J end lost 6 bases, and 18 bases lay between the germline ends. CDR3 length: 17 residues. Measured with immunoSEQ multiplex PCR; TCRdb has only the in-frame clones, and not every one. The table records some 1.5 million clones, 95% to 99% of them present only once. This clone showed up just once. The target antigen is unknown. Both subsets, CD45RA+ naive and CD45RA-negative memory, were split from the CD4+ cells. Sequencing was done on a sample of naive CD4+ T cells sorted from blood. Subset defined: CD45RA+ positively selected. The sequence derives from a man aged 25-40 years in good health. J is TRBJ2-4 and V is TRBV4-3, with a tentative D call TRBD2 (5 bases). DNA of the CDR3: TGCGCCAGCAGCCAAGAGACTGTCCGGAGGCAAGGAAACATTCAGTACTTC. Amino acid sequence: CASSQETVRRQGNIQYF.